The entry below describes one TCR beta chain. Its antigen remains unknown. A quantitative 5'-RACE method, one with molecular barcodes, was used to make TCR beta libraries. TCRdb re-analysed the 5' RACE reads in MiXCR, keeping a single row per CDR3 protein. Here the sample spans fewer than 750,000 distinct CDR3 sequences, over 15% being singletons. This sample is drawn from a study of CD8 T cells in ankylosing spondylitis. Study findings and constraints: Disease-associated clonotypes exhibited CD8+ identity and were relatively infrequent in peripheral blood. Disease-linked clones were reportedly significantly enriched in matched ankylosing spondylitis synovial fluid. For ankylosing spondylitis blood, a TCR beta motif of several highly homologous variants appeared characteristic. Before this, some motif variants had been reported in reactive arthritis synovial fluid and blood.

The germline gives CDR1 LNHDA, CDR2 SQIVND (reference sequence). V trimming: 3 bases; J trimming: 4 bases; junction bases outside the gene matches: 12. CDR3 length equals 17 residues. The rearrangement joins TRBV19 to TRBJ1-5, with 7 positions matching TRBD1. The source is a male donor with ankylosing spondylitis. Sequences were obtained from blood, either unsorted or a sorted T cell fraction (not recorded which). The CDR3 DNA is TGTGCCAGTAGTATTGGGGACAGCGGATTCGGGAATCAGCCCCAGCATTTT. Residues: CASSIGDSGFGNQPQHF.